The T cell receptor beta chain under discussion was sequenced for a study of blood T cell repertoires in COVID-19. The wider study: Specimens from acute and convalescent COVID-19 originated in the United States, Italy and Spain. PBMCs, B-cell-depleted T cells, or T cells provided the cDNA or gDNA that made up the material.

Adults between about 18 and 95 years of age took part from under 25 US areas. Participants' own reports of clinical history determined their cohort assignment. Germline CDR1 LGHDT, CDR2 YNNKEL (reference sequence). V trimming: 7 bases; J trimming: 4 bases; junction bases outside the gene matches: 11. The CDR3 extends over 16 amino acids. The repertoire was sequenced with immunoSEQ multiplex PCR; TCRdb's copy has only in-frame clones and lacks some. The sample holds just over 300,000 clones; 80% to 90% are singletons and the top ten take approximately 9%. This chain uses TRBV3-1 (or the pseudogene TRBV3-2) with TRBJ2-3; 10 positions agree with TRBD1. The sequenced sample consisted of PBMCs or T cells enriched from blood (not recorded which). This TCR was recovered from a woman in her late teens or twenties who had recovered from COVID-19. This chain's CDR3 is CASNRNRDRGADTQYF. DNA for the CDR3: TGTGCCAGCAACCGCAACCGGGACAGGGGAGCAGATACGCAGTATTTT.